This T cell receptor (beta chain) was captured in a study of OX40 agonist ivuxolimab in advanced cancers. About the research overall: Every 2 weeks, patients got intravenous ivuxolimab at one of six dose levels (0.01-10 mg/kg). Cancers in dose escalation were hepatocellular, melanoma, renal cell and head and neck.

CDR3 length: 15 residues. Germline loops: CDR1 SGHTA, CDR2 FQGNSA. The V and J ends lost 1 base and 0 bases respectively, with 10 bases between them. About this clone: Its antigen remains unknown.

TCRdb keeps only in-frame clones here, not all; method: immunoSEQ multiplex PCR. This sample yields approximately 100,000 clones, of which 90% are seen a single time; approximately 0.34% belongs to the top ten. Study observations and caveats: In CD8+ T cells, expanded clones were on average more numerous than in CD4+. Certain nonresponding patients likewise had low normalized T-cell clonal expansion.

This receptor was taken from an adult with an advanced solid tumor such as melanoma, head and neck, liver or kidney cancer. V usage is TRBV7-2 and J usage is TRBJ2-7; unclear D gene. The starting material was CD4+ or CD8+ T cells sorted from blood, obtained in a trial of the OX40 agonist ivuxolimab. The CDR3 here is CASSLDYGDSYEQYF. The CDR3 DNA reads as TGTGCCAGCAGCTTAGATTATGGAGACTCCTACGAGCAGTACTTC.